This TCR beta chain originates from a study of blood T cell repertoires in COVID-19. Study-wide background: PBMCs, B-cell-depleted T cells, or T cells provided the cDNA or gDNA that made up the material.

In the original analysis: How many nucleated cells were present was estimated from reference gene primer amplification. Using immunoSEQ multiplex PCR, the repertoire was profiled, and TCRdb retains in-frame clones only, with some absent. The V and J calls and clone size come from that table; D and trimming were worked out from the DNA. Among 65,000 or so clones, 70% to 85% were seen once, and the ten largest hold about 3.4%. Trimming removed 7 bases at V and 1 base at J, with 11 bases between. Germline CDR1 WNHNN, CDR2 SYGVQD (reference sequence). This CDR3 contains 13 residues. Source material: peripheral blood. The chain couples TRBV10-1 to TRBJ2-7, with D possibly matching TRBD1 (5 bases). The receptor's source is a man aged 55 to 70 with acute or convalescent COVID-19. The CDR3 sequence is CASTRVSSYEQYF. Written as DNA, the CDR3 is TGCGCCAGCACCAGGGTAAGTTCCTACGAGCAGTACTTC.